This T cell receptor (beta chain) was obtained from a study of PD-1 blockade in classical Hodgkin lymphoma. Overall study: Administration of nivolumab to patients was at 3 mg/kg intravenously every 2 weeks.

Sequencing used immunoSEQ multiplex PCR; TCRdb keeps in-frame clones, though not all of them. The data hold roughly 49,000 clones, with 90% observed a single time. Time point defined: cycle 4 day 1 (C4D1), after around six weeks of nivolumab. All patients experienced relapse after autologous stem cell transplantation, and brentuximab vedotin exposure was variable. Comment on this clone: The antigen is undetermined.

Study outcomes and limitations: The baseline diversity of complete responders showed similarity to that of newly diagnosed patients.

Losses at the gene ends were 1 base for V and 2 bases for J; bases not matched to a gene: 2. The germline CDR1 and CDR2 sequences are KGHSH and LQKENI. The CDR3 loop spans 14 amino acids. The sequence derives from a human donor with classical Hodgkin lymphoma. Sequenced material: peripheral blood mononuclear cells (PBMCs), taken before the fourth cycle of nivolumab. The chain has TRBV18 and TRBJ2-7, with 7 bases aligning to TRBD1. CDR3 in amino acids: CASSPRTGTYEQYF. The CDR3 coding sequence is TGTGCCAGCTCACCACGGACAGGTACCTACGAGCAGTACTTC.